This TCR beta chain derives from a study of blood T cell repertoires in COVID-19. For the study at large: Whether acute or convalescent, the COVID-19 samples came from the United States, Italy and Spain. PBMCs, B-cell-depleted T cells, or T cells were the source of the cDNA or gDNA that made up the material.

The V gene lost 3 bases and the J gene lost 2 bases, with 14 bases spanning the gap. Germline V gives CDR1 GTSNPN, CDR2 SVGIG (reference sequence). The CDR3 runs 14 residues. Original handling: Amplification of reference gene primers provided the estimated nucleated cell counts. Profiling relied on immunoSEQ multiplex PCR, and the TCRdb table lists in-frame clones only, not all of them. The V and J calls and clone size are taken from that table; D and trimming were inferred from the DNA. The data hold 180,000 or so clones, with approximately 90% observed a single time. This sequence joins TRBV30 and TRBJ2-7; TRBD2 might be the D (6 bases). Sequencing used peripheral blood. The sequence was collected from a man between 18 and 35 years old with acute or convalescent COVID-19. The CDR3 spells CAWRPGGVPYEQYF. The CDR3 coding sequence is TGTGCCTGGAGGCCGGGCGGGGTTCCCTACGAGCAGTACTTC.